A selection of T cell receptor beta chains follows, all from one sample in a study of cytomegalovirus exposure and HLA in healthy donors. Using immunoSEQ multiplex PCR, the repertoire was profiled, and TCRdb retains in-frame clones only, with some absent. There are some 87,000 clones in the sample; roughly three quarters occur only once, and around a fifth lies in the top ten. The source material was PBMCs. Every receptor here comes from a middle-aged woman in good health and CMV-seropositive. CDR3s include the opening cysteine and the closing phenylalanine or tryptophan. The D gene is left open where the match is weak. Expanded clones get a size class; other rows say once, few or many, or leave the size out.

TRBD2,TRBV29-1,TRBJ2-7,once,CSVEDQTGSGPRYEQYF,TGCAGCGTTGAAGACCAAACAGGTAGCGGGCCCCGATACGAGCAGTACTTC
.,TRBV11-2,TRBJ1-1,.,CASSLGGGLNTEAFF,TGTGCCAGCAGCCTCGGGGGGGGCCTGAACACTGAAGCTTTCTTT
.,TRBV2,TRBJ2-5,.,CASSEYTGSVAQETQYF,TGTGCCAGCAGTGAATATACAGGGTCTGTAGCGCAAGAGACCCAGTACTTC
TRBD2,TRBV6-5,TRBJ2-2,.,CASSMVAGVPGELFF,TGTGCCAGCAGCATGGTAGCGGGAGTTCCCGGGGAGCTGTTTTTT
TRBD2,TRBV15,TRBJ2-7,.,CATSRDRLERGYEQYF,TGTGCCACCAGCAGAGATCGTCTGGAGCGGGGGTACGAGCAGTACTTC
.,TRBV4-1,TRBJ2-1,.,CASSQPYVGGSYNEQFF,TGCGCCAGCAGCCAACCTTACGTAGGAGGCTCCTACAATGAGCAGTTCTTC
TRBD2,TRBV7-2,TRBJ2-1,.,CASSSGLAGGKNEQFF,TGTGCCAGCAGCTCAGGACTAGCGGGAGGAAAAAATGAGCAGTTCTTC
TRBD1,TRBV6-5,TRBJ1-5,.,CASSTDRGSNQPQHF,TGTGCCAGCAGTACGGACAGGGGGAGCAATCAGCCCCAGCATTTT
TRBD1,TRBV2,TRBJ1-6,few,CASSTRQGLNSPLHF,TGTGCCAGCAGTACGAGACAGGGATTAAATTCACCCCTCCACTTT
.,TRBV7-9,TRBJ2-7,.,CPSSHTTTATGTHEQYF,TGTCCCAGCAGCCACACCACTACCGCCACAGGGACCCACGAGCAGTACTTC
TRBD2,TRBV5-3,TRBJ2-5,.,CARSSRRAGATQYF,TGTGCCAGAAGCTCCCGAAGAGCGGGGGCGACCCAGTACTTC
TRBD2,TRBV9,TRBJ2-3,.,CASSVDLSGGLEDTQYF,TGTGCCAGCAGCGTAGATCTTAGCGGGGGTCTGGAAGATACGCAGTATTTT
.,TRBV29-1,TRBJ2-7,.,CSVEDPGGDEQYF,TGCAGCGTTGAAGATCCCGGCGGGGACGAGCAGTACTTC
.,TRBV28,TRBJ1-1,once,CASSRGVSMNTEAFF,TGTGCCAGCAGTCGGGGGGTTTCCATGAACACTGAAGCTTTCTTT
TRBD1,TRBV7-9,TRBJ2-2,.,CASSPGTGLAGELFF,TGTGCCAGCAGCCCCGGGACAGGCTTAGCCGGGGAGCTGTTTTTT
.,TRBV2,TRBJ1-2,.,CASRARVTGGDGYTF,TGTGCCAGCAGGGCCAGGGTTACGGGGGGCGATGGCTACACCTTC
.,TRBV28,TRBJ2-7,.,CASSLGGSYEQYF,TGTGCCAGCAGTTTGGGGGGCTCCTACGAGCAGTACTTC
.,TRBV6-6,TRBJ2-1,.,CASRHRVDDSWGEQFF,TGTGCCAGCAGACACAGGGTGGACGATTCCTGGGGTGAGCAGTTCTTC
TRBD1,TRBV5-1,TRBJ2-5,.,CASSQGAETQYF,TGCGCCAGCAGCCAGGGGGCAGAGACCCAGTACTTC
TRBD2,TRBV6-1,TRBJ2-7,many,CASILSSGSSYEQYF,TGTGCCAGCATTTTGAGTAGCGGGAGCTCCTACGAGCAGTACTTC
TRBD2,TRBV6-1,TRBJ2-3,few,CASCPAGATDTQYF,TGTGCCAGCTGTCCAGCGGGGGCCACAGATACGCAGTATTTT
TRBD1,TRBV19,TRBJ2-2,.,CASRPGQGGTGELFF,TGTGCCAGCAGACCGGGACAGGGTGGGACCGGGGAGCTGTTTTTT